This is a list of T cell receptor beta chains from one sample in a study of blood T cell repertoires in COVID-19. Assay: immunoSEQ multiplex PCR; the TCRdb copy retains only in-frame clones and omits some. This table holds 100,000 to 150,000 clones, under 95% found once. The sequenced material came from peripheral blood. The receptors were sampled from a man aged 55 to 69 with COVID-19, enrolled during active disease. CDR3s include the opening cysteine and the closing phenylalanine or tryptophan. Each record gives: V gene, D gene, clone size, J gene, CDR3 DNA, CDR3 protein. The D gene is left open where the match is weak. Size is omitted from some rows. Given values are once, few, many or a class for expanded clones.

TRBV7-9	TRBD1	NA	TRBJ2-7	TGTGCCAGCAGCTTAACGGGACAGCTCTACGAGCAGTACTTC	CASSLTGQLYEQYF
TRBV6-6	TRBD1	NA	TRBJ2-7	TGTGCCAGCAGTCCAAGTACCAGGACAGGGGGATCCTACGAGCAGTACTTC	CASSPSTRTGGSYEQYF
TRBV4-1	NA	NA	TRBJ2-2	TGCGCCAGCAGCCAAGGTCCTACCGGGACAACTGGCACCGGGGAGCTGTTTTTT	CASSQGPTGTTGTGELFF
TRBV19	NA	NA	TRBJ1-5	TGTGCCAGTAACGTCCCGCCAGAACAGCCCCAGCATTTT	CASNVPPEQPQHF
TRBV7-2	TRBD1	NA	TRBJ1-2	TGTGCCAGCAGCTTAGGGGACAGGGGATCTGGCTACACCTTC	CASSLGDRGSGYTF
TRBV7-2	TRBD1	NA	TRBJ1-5	TGTGCCAGCAGCCAAGACAGGGGATGGCAGCCCCAGCATTTT	CASSQDRGWQPQHF
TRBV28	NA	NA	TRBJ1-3	TGTGCCAGCACCCCCCCGACAGGAATTCCTGGAAACACCATATATTTT	CASTPPTGIPGNTIYF
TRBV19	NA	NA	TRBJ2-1	TGTGCCAGTAGTGCGGACAGCTATGAGCAGTTCTTC	CASSADSYEQFF
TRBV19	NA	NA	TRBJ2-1	TGTGCCAGTAGTGCTTCCAGGGTCACTGAGCAGTTCTTC	CASSASRVTEQFF
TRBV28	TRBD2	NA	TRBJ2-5	TGTGCCAGCAGGGGGGGTGCGGGAGGTGGGGAGACCCAGTACTTC	CASRGGAGGGETQYF
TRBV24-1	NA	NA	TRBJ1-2	TGTGCCACCAGTGAAACTGGACACTACTATGGCTACACCTTC	CATSETGHYYGYTF
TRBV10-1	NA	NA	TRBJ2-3	TGCGCCAGCAGTGGTCAGCGGAGCACAGATACGCAGTATTTT	CASSGQRSTDTQYF
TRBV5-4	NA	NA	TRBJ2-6	TGTGCCAGCAGCCTCCTGGGGGCCAACGTCCTGACTTTC	CASSLLGANVLTF
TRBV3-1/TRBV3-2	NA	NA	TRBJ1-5	TGTGCCAGCAGCCAAGATGCTCAGGGTTCCAATCAGCCCCAGCATTTT	CASSQDAQGSNQPQHF
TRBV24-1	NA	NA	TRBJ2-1	TGTGCCACCAGTGATTTGCGGGGGGCGGGGGACAATGAGCAGTTCTTC	CATSDLRGAGDNEQFF
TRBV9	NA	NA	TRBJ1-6	TGTGCCAGCAGCGTAGAAGGGGAATCACCCCTCCACTTT	CASSVEGESPLHF
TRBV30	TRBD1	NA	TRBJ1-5	TGTGCCTGGAGTAGGGACAGGGAGGCCGGGCCCCAGCATTTT	CAWSRDREAGPQHF
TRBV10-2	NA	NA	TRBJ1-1	TGCGCCAGCAGGTTCAGACAGACGAACACTGAAGCTTTCTTT	CASRFRQTNTEAFF
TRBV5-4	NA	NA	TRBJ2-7	TGTGCCAGCAGCTTGGATTGGGACTCGGTGCACGAGCAGTACTTC	CASSLDWDSVHEQYF
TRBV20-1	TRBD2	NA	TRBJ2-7	TGCAGTGCTAGTAGCGGGAGGGCCCGCGAGCAGTACTTC	CSASSGRAREQYF
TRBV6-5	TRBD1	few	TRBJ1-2	TGTGCCACCTTCAGGAGACAGGGAGAAGGCTACACCTTC	CATFRRQGEGYTF
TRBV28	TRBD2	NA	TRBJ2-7	TGTGCCAGCAGTATGGGACTAGCCGTCTACGAGCAGTACTTC	CASSMGLAVYEQYF
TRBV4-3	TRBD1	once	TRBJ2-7	TGCGCCAGCAGCCTCCGGGACAGGCACTACGAGCAGTACTTC	CASSLRDRHYEQYF
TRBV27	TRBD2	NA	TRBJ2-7	TGTGCCAGCAGGGCTAGCGGGTTTACCTACGAGCAGTACTTC	CASRASGFTYEQYF
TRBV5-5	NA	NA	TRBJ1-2	TGTGCCAGCAGCCAGGATATACTAGGTGGCTACACCTTC	CASSQDILGGYTF
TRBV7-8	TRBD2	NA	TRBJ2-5	TGTGCCAGCAGCTTTCGGACTAGCGGGGTCCTCCAAGAGACCCAGTACTTC	CASSFRTSGVLQETQYF
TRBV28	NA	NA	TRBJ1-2	TGTGCCAGCAGTTTACCTACCCCCGGGGGCTACACCTTC	CASSLPTPGGYTF
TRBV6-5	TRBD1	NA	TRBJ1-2	TGTGCCAGCATCACACCGGGACAGGGAAAAGGCTACACCTTC	CASITPGQGKGYTF
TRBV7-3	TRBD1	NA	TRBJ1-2	TGTGCCAGCAGCGGCCTATACCGGGACAGGACTAACTATGGCTACACCTTC	CASSGLYRDRTNYGYTF
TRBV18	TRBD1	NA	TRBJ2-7	TGTGCCAGCTCACCAGGGACAGGGGGAGTCTACGAGCAGTACTTC	CASSPGTGGVYEQYF
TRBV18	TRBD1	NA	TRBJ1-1	TGTGCCAGCTCACCACCAGGGGGCACAATAAACACTGAAGCTTTCTTT	CASSPPGGTINTEAFF
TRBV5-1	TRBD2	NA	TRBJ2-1	TGCGCCAGCAGCCCGGGACTAGCGGGAGGGAATGAGCAGTTCTTC	CASSPGLAGGNEQFF
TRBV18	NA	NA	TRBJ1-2	TGTGCCAGCTCACCACGGTTGCAGGACTATGGCTACACCTTC	CASSPRLQDYGYTF
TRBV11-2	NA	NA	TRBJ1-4	TGTGCCAGCAGCCGGGGTTGGGGGGAAGAGGAAAAACTGTTTTTT	CASSRGWGEEEKLFF
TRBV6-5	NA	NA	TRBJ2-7	TGTGCCAGCAGTTACGAGACAGATTACGAGCAGTACTTC	CASSYETDYEQYF
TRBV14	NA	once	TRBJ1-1	TGTGCCAGCAGCCAAGAAAACGGGAGGGCTGAAGCTTTCTTT	CASSQENGRAEAFF
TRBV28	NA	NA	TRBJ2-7	TGTGCCAGCAGTAAGGCGGAGGGACGGTCCTACGAGCAGTACTTC	CASSKAEGRSYEQYF
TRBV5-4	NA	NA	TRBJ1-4	TGTGCCAGCAGCACCGGACACTCAACTAATGAAAAACTGTTTTTT	CASSTGHSTNEKLFF
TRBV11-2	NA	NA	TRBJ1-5	TGTGCCAGCAGCTCCGGATCGGGTCAGCCCCAGCATTTT	CASSSGSGQPQHF
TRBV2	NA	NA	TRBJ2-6	TGTGCCAGCAGTGTCAGCGTGGGGCGCTCTGGGGCCAACGTCCTGACTTTC	CASSVSVGRSGANVLTF
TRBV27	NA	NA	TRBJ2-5	TGTGCCAGCAGTTTAAGGGTAGCGGAAGAGACCCAGTACTTC	CASSLRVAEETQYF
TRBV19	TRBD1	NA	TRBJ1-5	TGTGCCAGTAGTGTCAGGGACAGGGGTATCAATCAGCCCCAGCATTTT	CASSVRDRGINQPQHF
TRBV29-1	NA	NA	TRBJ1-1	TGCAGCGTTGAATCAGGGCAGGGGCACACTGAAGCTTTCTTT	CSVESGQGHTEAFF
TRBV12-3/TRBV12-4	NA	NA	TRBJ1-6	TGTGCCAGCAGGCTGCGGGATTCACCCCTCCACTTT	CASRLRDSPLHF
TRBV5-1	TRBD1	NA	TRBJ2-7	TGCGCCAGCAGCTTGGACGGACAGGGGGCCTACGACGAGCAGTACTTC	CASSLDGQGAYDEQYF
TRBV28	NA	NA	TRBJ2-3	TGTGCCAGCAGTTCCCCGTGGGGCGGGGTCACAGATACGCAGTATTTT	CASSSPWGGVTDTQYF
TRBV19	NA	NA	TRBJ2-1	TGTGCCAGTAGGGGCGTCCAAGGCAATGAGCAGTTCTTC	CASRGVQGNEQFF
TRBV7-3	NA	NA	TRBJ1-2	TGTGCCAGCAGCTCCACCCCGGAGGTCTATGGCTACACCTTC	CASSSTPEVYGYTF
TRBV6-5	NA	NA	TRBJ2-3	TGTGCCAGCAGTTACGAGGGGGGAGGGACAGATACGCAGTATTTT	CASSYEGGGTDTQYF
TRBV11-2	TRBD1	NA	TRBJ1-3	TGTGCCAGCAGCTTAGGGACAGGGACTGGAAACACCATATATTTT	CASSLGTGTGNTIYF
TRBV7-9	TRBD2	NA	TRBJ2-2	TGTGCCAGCGGACTTCTACCGCGGGAGGGCCGACCCGGGGAGCTGTTTTTT	CASGLLPREGRPGELFF